The sequence of this TCR beta chain was determined in a study of T cell repertoires in cytomegalovirus infection. Study overall: Epitope selection comprised recently identified HLA-C-restricted CMV epitopes and well-studied HLA-B-restricted CMV epitopes. It can be stated that public TCR beta signatures indicated CMV infection as well as a matching HLA type. Study-wide points: HLA-C-restricted, CMV-specific TCR beta clonotypes were dominant ex vivo. Cumulative public TCR beta family frequency identified carriers of CMV plus the relevant HLA.

In TCRdb, the reads were re-called with MiXCR into one record per CDR3 protein. In the table there are 550,000 to 850,000 distinct CDR3 sequences, around 32% of which are singletons. A note on this clonotype: What it recognizes is unknown.

Germline loops: CDR1 SGHTA, CDR2 FQGNSA. CDR3 length: 15 amino acids. Trimming left V 4 bases short and J 4 bases short, with 14 bases between. This specimen was cultured PBMCs, taken from culture after CMV antigen stimulation. The receptor comes from a human donor in good health (CMV status not recorded). Some clones in this sample may be carry-over from other donors' samples. The chain recombines TRBV7-2 with TRBJ2-1, with D possibly being TRBD1 (5 bases). CDR3: CASSSRSGLYNEQFF. DNA for the CDR3: TGTGCCAGCAGCTCGCGATCAGGGCTGTACAATGAGCAGTTCTTC.